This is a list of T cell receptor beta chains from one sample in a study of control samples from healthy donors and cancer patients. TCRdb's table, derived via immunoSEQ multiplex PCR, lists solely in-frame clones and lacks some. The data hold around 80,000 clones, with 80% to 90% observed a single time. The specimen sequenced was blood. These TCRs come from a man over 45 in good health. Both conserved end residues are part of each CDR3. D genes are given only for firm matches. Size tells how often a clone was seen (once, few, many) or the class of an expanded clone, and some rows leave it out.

CDR3 DNA: TGCGCCAGCAGCCCCGCAGGGGACTATGGCTACACCTTC; CDR3 protein: CASSPAGDYGYTF; clone size: .; CDR3 length: 13; J gene: TRBJ1-2; V gene: TRBV5-1; D gene: .
CDR3 DNA: TGTGCCACCAGTGATTCCGGGACAGGGACCCAAGAGACCCAGTACTTC; CDR3 protein: CATSDSGTGTQETQYF; clone size: .; CDR3 length: 16; J gene: TRBJ2-5; V gene: TRBV24-1; D gene: TRBD1
CDR3 DNA: TGTGCCACCAGCAGAGATAGAGGATCCTATGGCTACACCTTC; CDR3 protein: CATSRDRGSYGYTF; clone size: .; CDR3 length: 14; J gene: TRBJ1-2; V gene: TRBV15; D gene: .
CDR3 DNA: TGTGCCTGCGCCGGGACTAGCGGGAGATTTGGTACCAAAAACATTCAGTACTTC; CDR3 protein: CACAGTSGRFGTKNIQYF; clone size: .; CDR3 length: 18; J gene: TRBJ2-4; V gene: TRBV30; D gene: TRBD2
CDR3 DNA: TGTGCCAGCAGACCGTCGGACAGGCTTAATGAAAAACTGTTTTTT; CDR3 protein: CASRPSDRLNEKLFF; clone size: .; CDR3 length: 15; J gene: TRBJ1-4; V gene: TRBV27; D gene: TRBD1
CDR3 DNA: TGTGCCAGCAGTGAAGGACGTACGCTTAGTGGCTACACCTTC; CDR3 protein: CASSEGRTLSGYTF; clone size: once; CDR3 length: 14; J gene: TRBJ1-2; V gene: TRBV2; D gene: .
CDR3 DNA: TGCGCCAGCAGCCAAGGGGGGAACAATGAAAAACTGTTTTTT; CDR3 protein: CASSQGGNNEKLFF; clone size: .; CDR3 length: 14; J gene: TRBJ1-4; V gene: TRBV4-3; D gene: .
CDR3 DNA: TGCAGTGCTAGAGAACCGGACCAGTACTTC; CDR3 protein: CSAREPDQYF; clone size: .; CDR3 length: 10; J gene: TRBJ2-5; V gene: TRBV20-1; D gene: .
CDR3 DNA: TGTGCCATACGTATAGGGGGGGAAACAGATACGCAGTATTTT; CDR3 protein: CAIRIGGETDTQYF; clone size: .; CDR3 length: 14; J gene: TRBJ2-3; V gene: TRBV6-6; D gene: .
CDR3 DNA: TGCAGCGTTGAAGGAGGGACAGGGCCGAGCTACACCTTC; CDR3 protein: CSVEGGTGPSYTF; clone size: many; CDR3 length: 13; J gene: TRBJ1-2; V gene: TRBV29-1; D gene: TRBD1
CDR3 DNA: TGTGCCAGCAGTCGACCCGGGACTAGCGGTGGAACAGATACGCAGTATTTT; CDR3 protein: CASSRPGTSGGTDTQYF; clone size: .; CDR3 length: 17; J gene: TRBJ2-3; V gene: TRBV28; D gene: TRBD2
CDR3 DNA: TGTGCCTGGAGTCCACCGTGGGGGGGAGCTGAAGCTTTCTTT; CDR3 protein: CAWSPPWGGAEAFF; clone size: .; CDR3 length: 14; J gene: TRBJ1-1; V gene: TRBV30; D gene: .
CDR3 DNA: TGTGCCACCAGTGATTTCTATGGCTACACCTTC; CDR3 protein: CATSDFYGYTF; clone size: .; CDR3 length: 11; J gene: TRBJ1-2; V gene: TRBV24-1; D gene: .